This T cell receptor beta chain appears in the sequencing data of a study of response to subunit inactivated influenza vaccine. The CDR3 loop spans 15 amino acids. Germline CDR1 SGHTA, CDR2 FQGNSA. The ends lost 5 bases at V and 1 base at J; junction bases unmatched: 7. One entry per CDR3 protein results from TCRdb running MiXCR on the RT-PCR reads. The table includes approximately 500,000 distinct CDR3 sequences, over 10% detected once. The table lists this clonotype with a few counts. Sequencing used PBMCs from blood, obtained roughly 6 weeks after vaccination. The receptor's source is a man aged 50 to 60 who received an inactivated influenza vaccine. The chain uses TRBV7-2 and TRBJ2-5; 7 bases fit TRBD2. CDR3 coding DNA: TGTGCCAGCAGCCCCGGCGGGGGTTTCCAAGAGACCCAGTACTTC. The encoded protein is CASSPGGGFQETQYF.